This T cell receptor (beta chain) is drawn from a study of shared clonotypes between healthy human individuals. At the level of the study: Researchers assigned three CD4 naive, three CD4 memory, two CD8 naive and one CD8 memory plate to each donor. The study's findings and limits: The study drew on few donors, limiting represented genetic and exposure-history diversity.

Regarding this clone: The antigen remains unidentified.

The authors ran the assay at deep level. The data were produced by immunoSEQ multiplex PCR, yet TCRdb's version contains in-frame clones alone and is incomplete. The profile covers approximately 1.5 million clones, with 95% to 99% appearing a single time and 0.45% taken by the ten largest. The sequence was obtained from a man aged 25 to 45 in good health. Material for sequencing was naive CD4+ T cells sorted from blood. Subset noted: CD45RA+ positively selected.

In DNA form, the CDR3 reads TGTGCCAGACGGCGGCTAGCGGTAAACACCGGGGAGCTGTTTTTT. Residues: CARRRLAVNTGELFF. The chain links TRBV21-1 to TRBJ2-2; the listed D gene, TRBD2, was not tested against the DNA. TRBV21-1 is marked as a pseudogene. The CDR3 totals 15 residues.